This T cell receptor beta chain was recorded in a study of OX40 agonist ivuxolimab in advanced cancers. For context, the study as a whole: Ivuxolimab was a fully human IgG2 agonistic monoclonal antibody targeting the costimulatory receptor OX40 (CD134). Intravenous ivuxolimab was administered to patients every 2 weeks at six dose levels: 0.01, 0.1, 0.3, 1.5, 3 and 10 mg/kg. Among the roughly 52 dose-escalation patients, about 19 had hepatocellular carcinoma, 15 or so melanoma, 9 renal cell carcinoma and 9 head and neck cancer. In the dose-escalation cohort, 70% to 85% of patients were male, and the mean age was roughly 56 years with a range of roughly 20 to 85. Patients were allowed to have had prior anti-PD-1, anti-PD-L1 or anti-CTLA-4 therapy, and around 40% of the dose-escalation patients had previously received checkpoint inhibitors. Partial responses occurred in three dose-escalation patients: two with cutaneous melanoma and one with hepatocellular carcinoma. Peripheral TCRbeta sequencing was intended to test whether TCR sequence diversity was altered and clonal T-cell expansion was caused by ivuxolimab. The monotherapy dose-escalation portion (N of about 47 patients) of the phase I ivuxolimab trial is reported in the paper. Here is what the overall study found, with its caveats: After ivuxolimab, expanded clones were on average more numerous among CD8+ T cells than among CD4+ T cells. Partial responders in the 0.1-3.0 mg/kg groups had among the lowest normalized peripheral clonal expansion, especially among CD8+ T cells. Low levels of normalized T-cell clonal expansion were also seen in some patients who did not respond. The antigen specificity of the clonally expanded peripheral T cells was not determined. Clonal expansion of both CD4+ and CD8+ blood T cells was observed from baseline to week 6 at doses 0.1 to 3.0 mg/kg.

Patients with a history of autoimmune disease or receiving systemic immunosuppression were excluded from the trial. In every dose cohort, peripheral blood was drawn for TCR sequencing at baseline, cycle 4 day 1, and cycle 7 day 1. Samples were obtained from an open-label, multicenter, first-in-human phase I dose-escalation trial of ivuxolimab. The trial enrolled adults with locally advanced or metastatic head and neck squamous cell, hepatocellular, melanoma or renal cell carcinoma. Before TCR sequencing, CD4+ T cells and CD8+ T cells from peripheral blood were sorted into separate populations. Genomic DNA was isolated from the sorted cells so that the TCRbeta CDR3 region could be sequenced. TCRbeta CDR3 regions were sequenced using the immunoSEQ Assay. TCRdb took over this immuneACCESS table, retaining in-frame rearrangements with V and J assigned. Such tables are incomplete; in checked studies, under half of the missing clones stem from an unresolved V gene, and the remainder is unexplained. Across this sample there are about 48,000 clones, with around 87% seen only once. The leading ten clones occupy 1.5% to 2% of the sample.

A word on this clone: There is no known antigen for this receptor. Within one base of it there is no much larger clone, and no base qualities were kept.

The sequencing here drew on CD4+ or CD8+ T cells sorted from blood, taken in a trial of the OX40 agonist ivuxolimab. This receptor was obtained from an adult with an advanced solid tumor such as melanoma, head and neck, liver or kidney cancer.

The DNA reads TGCGCCAGCAGCGCCTCAACTATGAACACTGAAGCTTTCTTT. The translation is CASSASTMNTEAFF. In this chain, TRBV5-1 is recombined with TRBJ1-1; the D gene cannot be resolved reliably. V lost 4 bases and J lost 0 bases; the stretch between them is 10 bases long. Via the germline V gene, CDR1 is SGHRS and CDR2 YFSETQ. The CDR3 goes from the cysteine to the phenylalanine over 14 residues. Only the CDR3 portion is preserved as DNA: 42 bases, with reading frame beginning at the first base.